The T cell receptor beta chain described here comes from a study of blood T cells in healthy people across ages. Whole-study context: Capture by template switching was about one barcoded beta molecule per two T cells. Study-wide findings and caveats: The recorded TCR beta diversity per million T cells decreased in a roughly linear manner with age. Those diversity estimates obtained from one million T cells were thought to be underestimates.

With a J-beta primer mix and a sample-barcoded 5' primer, a second PCR ran about 6 to 11 cycles. TCRdb ran MiXCR on the 5' RACE reads and lists one entry per CDR3 protein. In the table there are roughly 680,000 distinct CDR3 sequences, 52% of which are singletons. A word on this clonotype: Its antigen is currently unknown. A much larger clone differs by one base, so this may be a read error.

Each sample provided at least 6 micrograms of extracted total RNA. CDR3 length: 15 amino acids. Germline trimming cut 0 bases from V and 11 bases from J; bases unmatched to any gene: 10. Germline CDR1 is SGHTA and CDR2 is FQGNSA. The V gene is TRBV7-2, the J gene TRBJ2-1; TRBD1 matches at 7 bases. The sequencing input was blood. This TCR came from an elderly woman in good health. CDR3 DNA: TGTGCCAGCAGCTTAGCGCTGACAGGGACCCTTAAGCAGTTCTTC. As protein: CASSLALTGTLKQFF.